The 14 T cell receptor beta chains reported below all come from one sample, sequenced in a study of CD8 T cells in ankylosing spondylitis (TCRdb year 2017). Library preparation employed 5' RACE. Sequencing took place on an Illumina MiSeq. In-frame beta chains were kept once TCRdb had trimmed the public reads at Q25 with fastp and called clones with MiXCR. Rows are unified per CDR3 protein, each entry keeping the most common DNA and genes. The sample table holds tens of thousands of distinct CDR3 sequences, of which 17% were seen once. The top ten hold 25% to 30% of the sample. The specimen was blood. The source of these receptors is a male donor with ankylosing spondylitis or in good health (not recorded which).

The CDR3, as DNA: TGTGCCACCCGGGGGCAGAACTATGGCTACACCTTC. Protein product: CATRGQNYGYTF. V and J are TRBV28 and TRBJ1-2, with TRBD1 as a possible D gene (6 bases). V lost 10 bases to trimming and J lost 2 bases, with 11 bases between them. Germline V gives CDR1 MDHEN, CDR2 SYDVKM. The CDR3 spans 12 residues.

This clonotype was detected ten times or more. CDR3 nucleotides: TGCAGTGCTAGAGATTTGGCTTCCACTAGCACAGATACGCAGTATTTT. The encoded protein is CSARDLASTSTDTQYF. The genes are TRBV20-1 and TRBJ2-3; unclear D gene. Germline V gene data show CDR1 as DFQATT and CDR2 as SNEGSKA (reference sequence). Between the trimmed V and J ends, which lost 0 bases and 0 bases, there was a span of 13 bases. The CDR3 loop spans 16 amino acids.

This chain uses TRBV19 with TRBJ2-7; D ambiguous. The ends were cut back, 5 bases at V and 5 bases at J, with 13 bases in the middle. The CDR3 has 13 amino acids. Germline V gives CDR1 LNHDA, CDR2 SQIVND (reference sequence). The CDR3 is CASSVTNNHEQYF. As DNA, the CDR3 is TGTGCCAGTAGTGTAACGAACAACCACGAGCAGTACTTC.

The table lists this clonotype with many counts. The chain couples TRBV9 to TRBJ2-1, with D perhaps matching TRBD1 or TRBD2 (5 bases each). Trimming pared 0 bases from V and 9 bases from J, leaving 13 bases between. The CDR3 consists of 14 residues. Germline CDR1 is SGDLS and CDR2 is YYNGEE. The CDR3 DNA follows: TGTGCCAGCAGCGTAGACGCGGCGAGGGGTGAGCAGTTCTTC. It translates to CASSVDAARGEQFF.

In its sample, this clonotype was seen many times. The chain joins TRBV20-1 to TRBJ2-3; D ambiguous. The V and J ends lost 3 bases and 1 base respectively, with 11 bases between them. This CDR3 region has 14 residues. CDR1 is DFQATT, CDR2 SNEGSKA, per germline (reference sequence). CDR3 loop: CSARSGVGTDTQYF. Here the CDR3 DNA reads TGCAGTGCTAGGTCTGGGGTGGGCACAGATACGCAGTATTTT.

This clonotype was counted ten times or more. The CDR3 here is CASRLEAGELFF. The DNA for the CDR3 is TGTGCCAGCAGATTGGAGGCCGGGGAGCTGTTTTTT. The rearrangement joins TRBV28 to TRBJ2-2, with D perhaps TRBD2 (5 bases). There are 12 residues in the CDR3. Trimming stripped 6 bases from V and 6 bases from J, with 8 bases between. The V gene's germline CDR1 is MDHEN and CDR2 SYDVKM.

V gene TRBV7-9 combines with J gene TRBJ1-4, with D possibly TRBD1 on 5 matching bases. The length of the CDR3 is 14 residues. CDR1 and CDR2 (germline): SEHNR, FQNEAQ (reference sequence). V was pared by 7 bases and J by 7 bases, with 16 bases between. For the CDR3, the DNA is TGTGCCAGCACCACAGGAGGGAGAGGTGAAAAACTGTTTTTT. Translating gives CASTTGGRGEKLFF. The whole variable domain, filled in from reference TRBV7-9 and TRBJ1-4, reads DTGVSQNPRHKITKRGQNVTFRCDPISEHNRLYWYRQTLGQGPEFLTYFQNEAQLEKSRLLSDRFSAERPKGSFSTLEIQRTEQGDSAMYLCASTTGGRGEKLFFGSGTQLSVL.

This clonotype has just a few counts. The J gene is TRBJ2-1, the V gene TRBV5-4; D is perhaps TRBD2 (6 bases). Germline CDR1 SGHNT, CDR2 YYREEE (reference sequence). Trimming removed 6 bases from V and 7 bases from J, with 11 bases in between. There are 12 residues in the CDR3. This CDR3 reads CASTNRENEQFF. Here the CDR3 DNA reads TGTGCCAGCACCAACCGGGAGAATGAGCAGTTCTTC.

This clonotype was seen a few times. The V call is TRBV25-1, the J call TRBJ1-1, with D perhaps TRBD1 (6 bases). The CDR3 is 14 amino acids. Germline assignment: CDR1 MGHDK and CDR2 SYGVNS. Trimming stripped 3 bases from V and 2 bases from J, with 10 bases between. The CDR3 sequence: CASSDWGANTEAFF. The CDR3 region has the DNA TGTGCCAGCAGTGATTGGGGGGCTAACACTGAAGCTTTCTTT.

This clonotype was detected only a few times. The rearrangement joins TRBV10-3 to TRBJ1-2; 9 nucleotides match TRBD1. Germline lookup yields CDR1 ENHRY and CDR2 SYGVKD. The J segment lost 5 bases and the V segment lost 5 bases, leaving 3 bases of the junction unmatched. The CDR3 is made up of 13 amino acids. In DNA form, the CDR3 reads TGTGCCATCAGTTGGGACAGGGCTTATGGCTACACCTTC. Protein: CAISWDRAYGYTF.

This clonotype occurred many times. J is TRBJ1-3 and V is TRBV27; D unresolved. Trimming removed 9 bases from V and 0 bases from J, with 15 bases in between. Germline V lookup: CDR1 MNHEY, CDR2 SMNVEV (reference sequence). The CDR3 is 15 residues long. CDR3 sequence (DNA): TGTGCCAGAAAGAAGTCCGGGGTCTCTGGAAACACCATATATTTT. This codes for CARKKSGVSGNTIYF.

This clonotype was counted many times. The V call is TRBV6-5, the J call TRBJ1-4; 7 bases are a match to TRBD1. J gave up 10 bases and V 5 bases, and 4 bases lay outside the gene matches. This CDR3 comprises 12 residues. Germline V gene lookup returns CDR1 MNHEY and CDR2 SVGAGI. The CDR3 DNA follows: TGTGCCAGCAGTCCAGGGGGTGGAAAACTGTTTTTT. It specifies CASSPGGGKLFF.

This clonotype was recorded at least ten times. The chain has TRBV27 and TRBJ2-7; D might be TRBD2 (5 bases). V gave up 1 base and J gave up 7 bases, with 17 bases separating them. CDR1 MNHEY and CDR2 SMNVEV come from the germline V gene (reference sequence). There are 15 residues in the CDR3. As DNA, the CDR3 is TGTGCCAGCAGTTTATTGGCCAGCGGCCCTTGGGAGCAGTACTTC. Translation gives CASSLLASGPWEQYF.

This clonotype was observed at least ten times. As DNA, the CDR3 is TGCGCCAGCAGCTTGGTCGGCAGCTACACAGATACGCAGTATTTT. Protein sequence: CASSLVGSYTDTQYF. The chain uses TRBV5-1 and TRBJ2-3; D call uncertain. The V gene lost 0 bases and the J gene lost 2 bases, with 10 bases spanning the gap. Germline V gives CDR1 SGHRS, CDR2 YFSETQ. The CDR3 totals 15 residues.